This T cell receptor (beta chain) was obtained from a study of T cells in Graves' hyperthyroidism and ophthalmopathy. Amplification of TCR beta CDR3 regions was performed using RNA transcripts as template. HTBI primers drove first-round RT-PCR of the TCR CDR3. TCRdb used MiXCR to reprocess the multiplex PCR reads, holding one entry per CDR3 protein. The repertoire consists of 340,000 or so distinct CDR3 sequences, with about 15% occurring once and the leading ten covering 33%. CDR1 SGHNT and CDR2 YYREEE come from the germline V gene (reference sequence). The CDR3 has 14 amino acids. V was cut by 1 base and J by 8 bases, with 13 bases left in between.

The TCR originated in a man aged 30-40 years with Graves' hyperthyroidism. V usage is TRBV5-4 and J usage is TRBJ1-3; D is undetermined. Sequencing was carried out using blood. The CDR3: CASSLWALEDTIYF. The CDR3 coding sequence is TGTGCCAGCAGCTTGTGGGCGTTGGAGGACACCATATATTTT.